The T cell receptor (beta chain) described here comes from a study of blood T cells in healthy people across ages. Germline loops: CDR1 DFQATT, CDR2 SNEGSKA (reference sequence). CDR3 length: 14 residues. Trimming cost V 6 bases and J 4 bases; bases outside gene matches: 11. The sample holds many counts of this clonotype. What it binds is not known. Findings and limits, study-wide: In long-lived donors, naive CD4+ cell counts and diversity exceeded those of aged donors.

The use of a sample-barcoded 5' primer and a J-beta primer mix characterized a second PCR of roughly 6 to 11 cycles. TCRdb recomputed calls from the 5' RACE reads with MiXCR, one row per CDR3 protein. Here the sample spans about 930,000 distinct CDR3 sequences, almost 30% being singletons. These data also formed part of another study, on T cells of mothers and their children. From that study: Using around 1.6 ug per 15 ul, all extracted RNA underwent cDNA synthesis. A primer called M1S, used in the second PCR, added sample barcodes and 2-4 random nucleotides. Reads recorded for TCR beta CDR3 numbered over 8 million per mother and about 3 million per child.

Sequenced sample: blood. The chain carries TRBV20-1 and TRBJ1-2; TRBD1 matches at 7 bases. This receptor was taken from a woman between 40 and 55 years old in good health. This CDR3 reads CSAIPQGQLYGYTF. Here the CDR3 DNA reads TGCAGTGCCATCCCTCAGGGACAGCTCTATGGCTACACCTTC.